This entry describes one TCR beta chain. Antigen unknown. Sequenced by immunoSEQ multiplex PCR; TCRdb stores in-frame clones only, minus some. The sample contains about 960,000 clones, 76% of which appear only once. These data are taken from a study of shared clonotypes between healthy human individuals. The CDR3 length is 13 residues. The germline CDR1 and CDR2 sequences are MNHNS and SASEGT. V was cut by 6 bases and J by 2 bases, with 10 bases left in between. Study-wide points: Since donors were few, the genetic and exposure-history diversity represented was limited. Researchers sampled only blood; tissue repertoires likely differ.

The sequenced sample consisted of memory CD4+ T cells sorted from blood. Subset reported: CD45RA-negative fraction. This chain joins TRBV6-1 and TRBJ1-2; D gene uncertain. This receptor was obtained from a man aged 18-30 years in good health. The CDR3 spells CASRSGPNYGYTF. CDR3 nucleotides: TGTGCCAGCAGATCAGGCCCCAACTATGGCTACACCTTC.